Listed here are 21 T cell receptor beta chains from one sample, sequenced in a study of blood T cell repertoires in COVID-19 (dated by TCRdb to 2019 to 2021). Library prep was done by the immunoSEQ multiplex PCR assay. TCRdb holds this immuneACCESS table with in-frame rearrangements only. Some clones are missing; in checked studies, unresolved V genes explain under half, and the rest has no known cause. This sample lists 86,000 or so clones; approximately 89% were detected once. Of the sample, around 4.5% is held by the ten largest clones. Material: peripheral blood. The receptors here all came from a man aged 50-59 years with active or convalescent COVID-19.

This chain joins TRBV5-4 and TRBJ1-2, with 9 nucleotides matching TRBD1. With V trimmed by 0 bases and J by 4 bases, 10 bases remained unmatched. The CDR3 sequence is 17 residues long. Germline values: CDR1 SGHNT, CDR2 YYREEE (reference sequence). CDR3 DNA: TGTGCCAGCAGCTTGGTACAGGGGGCCCCAGCAGGCTATGGCTACACCTTC. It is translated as CASSLVQGAPAGYGYTF.

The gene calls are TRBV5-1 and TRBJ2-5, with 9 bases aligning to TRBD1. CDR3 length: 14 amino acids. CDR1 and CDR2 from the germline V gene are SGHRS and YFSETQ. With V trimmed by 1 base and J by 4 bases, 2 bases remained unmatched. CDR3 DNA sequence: TGCGCCAGCAGCTTGCAACAGGGGGCAGAGACCCAGTACTTC. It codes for CASSLQQGAETQYF.

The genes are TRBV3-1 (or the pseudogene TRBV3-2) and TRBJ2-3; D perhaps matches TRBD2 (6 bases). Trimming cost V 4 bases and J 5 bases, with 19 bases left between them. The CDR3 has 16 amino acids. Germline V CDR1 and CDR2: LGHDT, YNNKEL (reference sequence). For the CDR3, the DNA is TGTGCCAGCAGCCCTACCGGGACTTGGCACCAAGATACGCAGTATTTT. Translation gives CASSPTGTWHQDTQYF.

The CDR3 loop is CASSSRDRVYEQYV. The CDR3 DNA reads TGTGCCAGCAGTAGCCGGGACAGGGTCTACGAGCAGTACGTC. The rearrangement links TRBV27 to TRBJ2-7; 9 nucleotides match TRBD1. The germline gives CDR1 MNHEY, CDR2 SMNVEV (reference sequence). Trimming took 5 bases from V and 3 from J; bases not matched to a gene: 5. This CDR3 region has 14 residues.

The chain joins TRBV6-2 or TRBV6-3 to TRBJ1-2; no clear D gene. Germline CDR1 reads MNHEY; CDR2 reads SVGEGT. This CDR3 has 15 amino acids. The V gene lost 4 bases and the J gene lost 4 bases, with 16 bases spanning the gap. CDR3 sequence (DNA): TGTGCCAGCAGTTTACCCCCCGGGGATCCCTATGGCTACACCTTC. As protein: CASSLPPGDPYGYTF.

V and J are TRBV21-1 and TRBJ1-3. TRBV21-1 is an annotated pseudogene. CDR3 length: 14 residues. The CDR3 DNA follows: TGTGCCAGCAGCGGGAGTCCCTCTGGAAACACCATATATTTT. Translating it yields CASSGSPSGNTIYF.

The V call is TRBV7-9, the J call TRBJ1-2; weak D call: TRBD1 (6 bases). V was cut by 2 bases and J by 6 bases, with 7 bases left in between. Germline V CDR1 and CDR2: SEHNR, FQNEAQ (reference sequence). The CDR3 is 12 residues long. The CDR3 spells CASSLNRDGYTF. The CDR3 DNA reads TGTGCCAGCAGCTTAAACAGGGATGGCTACACCTTC.

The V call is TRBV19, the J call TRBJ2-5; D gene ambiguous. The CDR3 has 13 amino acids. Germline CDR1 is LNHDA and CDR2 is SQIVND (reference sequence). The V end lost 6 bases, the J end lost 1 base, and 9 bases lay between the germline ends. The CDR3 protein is CASSNRFQETQYF. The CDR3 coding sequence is TGTGCCAGTAGCAACAGATTCCAAGAGACCCAGTACTTC.

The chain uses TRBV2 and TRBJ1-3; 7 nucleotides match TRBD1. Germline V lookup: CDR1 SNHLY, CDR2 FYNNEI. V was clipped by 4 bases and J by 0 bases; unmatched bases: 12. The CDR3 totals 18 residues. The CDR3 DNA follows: TGTGCCAGCAGTGCCCCGGGCAGGGGGGCGAGCTCTGGAAACACCATATATTTT. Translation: CASSAPGRGASSGNTIYF.

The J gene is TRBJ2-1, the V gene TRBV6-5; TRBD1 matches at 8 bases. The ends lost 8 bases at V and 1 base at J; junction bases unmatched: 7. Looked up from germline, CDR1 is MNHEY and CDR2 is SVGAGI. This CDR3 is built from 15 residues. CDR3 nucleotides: TGTGCCAGCCATGGACAGGGCCCTTCCTACAATGAGCAGTTCTTC. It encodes CASHGQGPSYNEQFF.

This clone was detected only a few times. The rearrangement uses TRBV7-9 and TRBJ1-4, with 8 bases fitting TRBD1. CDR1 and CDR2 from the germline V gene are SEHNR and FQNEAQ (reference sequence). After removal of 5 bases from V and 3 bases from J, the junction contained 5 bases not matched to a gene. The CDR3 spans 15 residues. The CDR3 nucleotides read TGTGCCAGCAGCACAGGACAGGGCGCTAATGAAAAACTGTTTTTT. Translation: CASSTGQGANEKLFF.

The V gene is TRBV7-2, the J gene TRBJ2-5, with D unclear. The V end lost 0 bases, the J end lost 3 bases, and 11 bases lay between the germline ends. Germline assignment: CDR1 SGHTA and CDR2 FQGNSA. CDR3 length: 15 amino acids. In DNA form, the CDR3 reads TGTGCCAGCAGCTTAGCGCCAGCGCTCAAAGAGACCCAGTACTTC. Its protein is CASSLAPALKETQYF.

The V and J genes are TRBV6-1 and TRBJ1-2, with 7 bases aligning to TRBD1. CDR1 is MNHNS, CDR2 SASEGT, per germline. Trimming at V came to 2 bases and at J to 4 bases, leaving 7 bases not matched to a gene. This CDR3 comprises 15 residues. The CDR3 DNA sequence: TGTGCCAGCAGTGAAAGTTGGCAGGGGGTCTATGGCTACACCTTC. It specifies CASSESWQGVYGYTF.

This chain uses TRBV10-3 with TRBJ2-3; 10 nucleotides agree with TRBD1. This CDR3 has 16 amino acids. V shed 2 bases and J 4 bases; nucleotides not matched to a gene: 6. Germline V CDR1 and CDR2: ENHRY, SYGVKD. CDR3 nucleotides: TGTGCCATCAGTGAGAGAGACAGGGGGCTACCAGATACGCAGTATTTT. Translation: CAISERDRGLPDTQYF.

CDR3 in amino acids: CASSRKGGPYEQYF. For the CDR3, the DNA is TGTGCCAGCTCCAGGAAAGGGGGCCCCTACGAGCAGTACTTC. The V gene is TRBV27, the J gene TRBJ2-7, with 7 bases identical to TRBD1. This CDR3 region has 14 residues. Germline CDR1 and CDR2: MNHEY and SMNVEV (reference sequence). V lost 8 bases to trimming and J lost 2 bases; unmatched junction nucleotides: 9.

CDR3 DNA sequence: TGTGCCAGTAGCCGGGACAGGGACTCTGGAAACACCATATATTTT. Translation: CASSRDRDSGNTIYF. The gene calls are TRBV19 and TRBJ1-3; 9 bases line up with TRBD1. V lost 6 bases and J lost 0; bases outside the gene matches: 3. Looked up from germline, CDR1 is LNHDA and CDR2 is SQIVND (reference sequence). The CDR3 loop spans 15 amino acids.

In nucleotides, the CDR3 is TGTGCCAGCAGTCGGAACGGGGAAAAACTGTTTTTT. It translates to CASSRNGEKLFF. V is TRBV6-5 and J is TRBJ1-4; no clear D. V was shortened by 5 bases and J by 8 bases, with 9 bases between the two germline ends. The CDR3 contains 12 residues. The V gene's germline CDR1 is MNHEY and CDR2 SVGAGI.

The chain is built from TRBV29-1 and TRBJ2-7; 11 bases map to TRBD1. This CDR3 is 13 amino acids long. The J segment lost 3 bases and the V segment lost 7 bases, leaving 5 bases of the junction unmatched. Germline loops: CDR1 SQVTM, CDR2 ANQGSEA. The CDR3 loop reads CSGSGQGVYEQYF. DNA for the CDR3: TGCAGCGGTTCGGGACAGGGGGTCTACGAGCAGTACTTC.

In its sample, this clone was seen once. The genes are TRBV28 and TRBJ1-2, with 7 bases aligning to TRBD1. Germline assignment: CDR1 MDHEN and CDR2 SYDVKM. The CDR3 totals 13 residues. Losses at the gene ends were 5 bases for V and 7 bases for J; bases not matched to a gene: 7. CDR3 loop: CASSPDRTGGYTF. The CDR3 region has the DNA TGTGCCAGCAGTCCAGACCGGACAGGTGGCTACACCTTC.

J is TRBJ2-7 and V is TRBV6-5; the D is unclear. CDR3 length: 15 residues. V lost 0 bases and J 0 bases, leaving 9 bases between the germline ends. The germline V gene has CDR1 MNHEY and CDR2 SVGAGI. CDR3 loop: CASSYSASGSYEQYV. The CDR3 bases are TGTGCCAGCAGTTACTCGGCCAGTGGCTCCTACGAGCAGTACGTC.

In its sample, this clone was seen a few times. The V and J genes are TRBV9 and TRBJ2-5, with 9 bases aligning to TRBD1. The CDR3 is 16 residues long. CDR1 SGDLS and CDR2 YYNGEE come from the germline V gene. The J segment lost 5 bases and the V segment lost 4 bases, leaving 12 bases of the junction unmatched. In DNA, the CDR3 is TGTGCCAGCAGCCCGACGGGACAGGGAGGTTTGGAGACCCAGTACTTC. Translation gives CASSPTGQGGLETQYF.